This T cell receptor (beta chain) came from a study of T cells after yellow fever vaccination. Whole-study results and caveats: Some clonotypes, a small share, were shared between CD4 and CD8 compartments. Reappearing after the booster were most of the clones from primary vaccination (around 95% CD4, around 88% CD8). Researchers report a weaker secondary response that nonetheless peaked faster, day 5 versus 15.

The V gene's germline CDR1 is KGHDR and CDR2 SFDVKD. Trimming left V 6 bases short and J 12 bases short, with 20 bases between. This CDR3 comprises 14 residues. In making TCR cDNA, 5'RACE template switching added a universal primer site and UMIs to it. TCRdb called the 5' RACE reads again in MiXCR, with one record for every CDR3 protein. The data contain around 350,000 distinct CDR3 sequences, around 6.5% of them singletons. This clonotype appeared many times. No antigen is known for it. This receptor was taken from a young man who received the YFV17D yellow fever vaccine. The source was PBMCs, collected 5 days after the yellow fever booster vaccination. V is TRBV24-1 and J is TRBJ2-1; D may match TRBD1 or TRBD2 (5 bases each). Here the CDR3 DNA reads TGTGCCACCAGTACTCCAGGGAGCTCGCAGGGGCAGTTCTTC. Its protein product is CATSTPGSSQGQFF.